This TCR beta chain was obtained from a study of blood T cell repertoires in COVID-19. Study overall: Material from acute and convalescent COVID-19 was sourced from the United States, Italy and Spain. PBMCs, B-cell-depleted T cells, or T cells were the source of the cDNA or gDNA that made up the material.

The germline gives CDR1 MGHRA, CDR2 YSYEKL. The CDR3 covers 15 residues. V dropped 2 bases and J dropped 6; count of bases not matched to a gene: 8. How the authors handled the data: Reference gene primer amplification yielded estimated nucleated cell counts. Some clones are missing from TCRdb's copy, which holds only in-frame ones; the method was immunoSEQ multiplex PCR. V, J and clone size are taken as reported in that table, and D and trimming were inferred from the DNA itself. The sample gives 220,000 or so clones, more than 65% of which show up once; over 2.5% is in the top ten. The rearrangement uses TRBV4-1 and TRBJ2-7; TRBD1 agrees at 9 bases. The sample was peripheral blood. This sequence originates from a woman aged 25 to 45 who had recovered from COVID-19. CDR3: CASSQKGQGLLEQYF. The CDR3 DNA reads as TGCGCCAGCAGCCAAAAGGGACAGGGACTCCTCGAGCAGTACTTC.